Below, 8 T cell receptor beta chains from the same sample are listed, as sequenced in a study of OX40 agonist ivuxolimab in advanced cancers. Libraries were prepared by immunoSEQ multiplex PCR; TCRdb keeps only in-frame clonotypes and omits some of them. The profile covers fewer than 130,000 clones, with roughly 90% appearing a single time and 0.27% taken by the ten largest. The starting material was CD4+ or CD8+ T cells sorted from blood, obtained in a trial of the OX40 agonist ivuxolimab. These receptors came from an adult with an advanced solid tumor such as melanoma, head and neck, liver or kidney cancer.

The chain uses TRBV7-6 and TRBJ1-5, with 8 positions matching TRBD1. Germline values: CDR1 SGHVS, CDR2 FNYEAQ. V shed 5 bases, J shed 3 bases, and the junction held 6 bases outside the gene matches. CDR3 length equals 15 residues. In nucleotides, the CDR3 is TGTGCCAGCAGCCGGAAGACAGGGGTCAATCAGCCCCAGCATTTT. It encodes CASSRKTGVNQPQHF.

The CDR3 loop reads CASSLVSGKYEQYF. The CDR3 region has the DNA TGTGCCAGCAGCTTAGTTTCAGGGAAGTACGAGCAGTACTTC. The V gene is TRBV11-1, the J gene TRBJ2-7; maybe TRBD1 (5 bases). CDR3 length equals 14 residues. Trimming cost V 1 base and J 4 bases, with 11 bases left between them. Per germline, CDR1 SGHAT and CDR2 FQDESV (reference sequence). Based on the CDR3 plus reference TRBV11-1 and TRBJ2-7, the full variable domain is EAEVAQSPRYKITEKSQAVAFWCDPISGHATLYWYRQILGQGPELLVQFQDESVVDDSQLPKDRFSAERLKGVDSTLKIQPAELGDSAMYLCASSLVSGKYEQYFGPGTRLTVT.

V is TRBV7-2 and J is TRBJ2-2; D is undetermined. The V end was cut by 2 bases, the J end by 3 bases, with 4 bases between. The CDR3 totals 13 residues. Looked up from germline, CDR1 is SGHTA and CDR2 is FQGNSA. CDR3 protein: CASSLKYTGELFF. CDR3 nucleotide sequence: TGTGCCAGCAGCTTAAAGTACACCGGGGAGCTGTTTTTT.

This clone was seen a single time. The chain combines TRBV19 with TRBJ2-5; TRBD1 or TRBD2 may be the D gene (5 bases each). The J call is in doubt because the DNA end fits TRBJ2-7 better. CDR1 and CDR2 from the germline V gene are LNHDA and SQIVND (reference sequence). This CDR3 has 14 residues. This CDR3 is CASSRDVSSYEQYF. CDR3 coding DNA: TGTGCCAGTAGCCGGGACGTCAGCTCCTACGAGCAGTACTTC.

CDR3 nucleotides: TGCGCCAGCAGTAATCGGATTGACGATGAGCAGTTCTTC. Its protein is CASSNRIDDEQFF. The rearrangement links TRBV5-1 to TRBJ2-1; D is unclear. The CDR3 has 13 residues. Germline V lookup: CDR1 SGHRS, CDR2 YFSETQ. Trimming pared 5 bases from V and 8 bases from J, leaving 14 bases between.

The V gene is TRBV14, the J gene TRBJ1-1; D ambiguous. The CDR3 spans 13 residues. The germline CDR1 and CDR2 sequences are SGHDN and FVKESK. Trimming shortened V by 5 bases and J by 0 bases, and 7 bases separated the two germline ends. The CDR3 region has the DNA TGTGCCAGCAGCGCTGATATGAACACTGAAGCTTTCTTT. It specifies CASSADMNTEAFF.

This clone was recorded only once. The V call is TRBV5-5, the J call TRBJ1-2; possibly TRBD1 for D (5 bases). Germline V gene sequence: CDR1 SGHKS, CDR2 YYEKEE (reference sequence). The V end lost 2 bases, the J end lost 1 base, and 12 bases lay between the germline ends. The CDR3 loop spans 15 amino acids. CDR3 sequence (DNA): TGTGCCAGCAGCTTAGCAACAGGTGATAACTATGGCTACACCTTC. Translated, it gives CASSLATGDNYGYTF.

This chain links TRBV29-1 with TRBJ2-7; 9 nucleotides line up with TRBD1. V was clipped by 0 bases and J by 2 bases; unmatched bases: 8. The CDR3 spans 16 residues. The germline V gene encodes CDR1 SQVTM and CDR2 ANQGSEA. CDR3 residues: CSVEDSLGQGTYEQYF. The CDR3 nucleotides are TGCAGCGTTGAAGATAGTTTGGGACAGGGAACCTACGAGCAGTACTTC.